A selection of T cell receptor beta chains follows, all from one sample in a study of cytomegalovirus exposure and HLA in healthy donors. Generated by immunoSEQ multiplex PCR, the TCRdb table keeps only in-frame clones and is missing some. The sample holds 95,000 to 110,000 clones, 74% seen once. Sequencing was performed on PBMCs. Receptor source: a woman aged 40 to 50 in good health and CMV-seropositive. Both conserved end residues are part of each CDR3. Fields, in order: V gene, J gene, clone size, CDR3 length, D gene, CDR3 protein, CDR3 DNA. D genes are given only for firm matches. The size of a clone is reported for some rows only, either as once, few or many, or as a class for expanded clones.

TRBV19	TRBJ2-7	.	16	TRBD1	CASSRGGTGGSYEQYF	TGTGCCAGTTCCAGGGGGGGGACAGGGGGTTCCTACGAGCAGTACTTC
TRBV5-6	TRBJ2-3	.	14	TRBD1	CASRRQGATDTQYF	TGTGCCAGCAGAAGACAGGGGGCAACAGATACGCAGTATTTT
TRBV30	TRBJ1-4	.	11	.	CAWSTGYELFF	TGTGCCTGGAGTACAGGGTACGAACTGTTTTTT
TRBV29-1	TRBJ1-1	.	12	.	CSVGRQYTEAFF	TGCAGCGTGGGGCGACAGTACACTGAAGCTTTCTTT
TRBV19	TRBJ1-2	.	14	.	CASSGTGIGYGYTF	TGTGCCAGTAGCGGAACAGGGATCGGCTATGGCTACACCTTC
TRBV20-1	TRBJ2-5	few	11	.	CSALGGETQYF	TGCAGTGCCCTTGGGGGGGAGACCCAGTACTTC
TRBV30	TRBJ1-5	few	16	.	CAWSRDTILGNQPQHF	TGTGCCTGGAGCCGGGACACCATATTGGGCAATCAGCCCCAGCATTTT
TRBV4-1	TRBJ1-2	.	16	.	CASSQTTDLGDYGYTF	TGCGCCAGCAGCCAAACGACCGATCTCGGAGACTATGGCTACACCTTC
TRBV6-6	TRBJ1-1	few	13	.	CASTYDRDTEAFF	TGTGCCAGCACCTATGACCGGGACACTGAAGCTTTCTTT
TRBV7-2	TRBJ2-7	.	15	TRBD2	CASSPGASGVSTQYF	TGTGCCAGCAGCCCCGGGGCCAGCGGGGTCTCTACGCAGTACTTC
TRBV6-6	TRBJ2-1	.	12	.	CASSPDRGEQFF	TGTGCCAGCAGTCCCGATCGGGGTGAGCAGTTCTTC
TRBV18	TRBJ2-5	.	15	TRBD2	CASSPGLAGVETQYF	TGTGCCAGCTCACCTGGTCTAGCGGGGGTAGAGACCCAGTACTTC
TRBV30	TRBJ2-7	once	12	.	CAWSRQPYEQYF	TGTGCCTGGAGCCGACAGCCCTACGAGCAGTACTTC
TRBV2	TRBJ1-1	.	13	.	CASRREMNTEAFF	TGTGCCAGCAGGCGAGAGATGAACACTGAAGCTTTCTTT
TRBV7-3	TRBJ2-7	.	14	.	CASSLSSHRDEQYF	TGTGCCAGCAGCTTAAGCAGCCACCGGGACGAGCAGTACTTC
TRBV5-1	TRBJ1-5	few	15	.	CASSLAGGSYQPQHF	TGCGCCAGCAGCTTGGCCGGAGGTTCTTATCAGCCCCAGCATTTT
TRBV14	TRBJ1-4	.	14	TRBD1	CASSTGQGAAKLFF	TGTGCCAGCAGCACAGGACAGGGGGCCGCAAAACTGTTTTTT
TRBV5-1	TRBJ2-7	.	15	TRBD1	CASSLVGQGFVEQYF	TGCGCCAGCAGCTTGGTGGGACAGGGCTTTGTCGAGCAGTACTTC
TRBV29-1	TRBJ2-7	once	12	TRBD1	CSVGTGVHEQYF	TGCAGCGTGGGGACAGGGGTCCACGAGCAGTACTTC
TRBV5-1	TRBJ1-5	.	13	.	CASKEGYNQPQHF	TGCGCCAGCAAGGAGGGCTACAATCAGCCCCAGCATTTT
TRBV5-1	TRBJ2-1	.	15	.	CASSLGAGAGNEQFF	TGCGCCAGCAGCTTGGGTGCGGGGGCGGGGAATGAGCAGTTCTTC
TRBV6-5	TRBJ2-7	.	15	TRBD2	CASSYASGGAYEQYF	TGTGCCAGCAGTTACGCCAGCGGGGGGGCTTACGAGCAGTACTTC
TRBV29-1	TRBJ2-7	.	13	TRBD1	CSVGQGVAYEQYF	TGCAGCGTGGGACAGGGGGTGGCCTACGAGCAGTACTTC
TRBV13	TRBJ2-5	.	15	.	CASSLAAGAGETQYF	TGTGCCAGCAGCCTCGCTGCAGGGGCCGGAGAGACCCAGTACTTC
TRBV30	TRBJ2-1	few	14	TRBD2	CAGNGGSGGYEQFF	TGTGCCGGGAACGGTGGTAGCGGGGGTTATGAGCAGTTCTTC
TRBV10-2	TRBJ1-2	medium-sized	15	TRBD1	CASSYGQGVGDGYTF	TGCGCCAGCAGTTACGGACAGGGAGTTGGTGATGGCTACACCTTC
TRBV7-9	TRBJ1-4	.	14	TRBD1	CASSQQGLGEKLFF	TGTGCCAGCAGCCAACAGGGGTTGGGCGAAAAACTGTTTTTT
TRBV19	TRBJ1-2	.	13	TRBD1	CASRTGNNYGYTF	TGTGCCAGCCGGACAGGGAACAACTATGGCTACACCTTC
TRBV9	TRBJ2-2	.	16	TRBD1	CASSTRTGWNTGELFF	TGTGCCAGCAGCACCCGGACAGGCTGGAACACCGGGGAGCTGTTTTTT
TRBV5-1	TRBJ1-2	.	14	.	CASSYGHPNGGYTF	TGCGCCAGCAGCTACGGACACCCTAACGGTGGCTACACCTTC
TRBV5-6	TRBJ1-2	.	12	.	CASSLVSYGYTF	TGTGCCAGCAGCTTGGTCAGTTATGGCTACACCTTC
TRBV5-6	TRBJ1-3	.	15	.	CASSLSRAGGNTIYF	TGTGCCAGCAGCTTAAGTAGGGCGGGCGGAAACACCATATATTTT
TRBV7-2	TRBJ1-2	once	13	TRBD1	CASSSDRAAGYTF	TGTGCCAGCAGCTCCGACAGGGCCGCGGGCTACACCTTC